This record looks at one TCR beta chain sequence and its context. What this receptor recognizes is not known. Base-call qualities are not available, and no considerably larger clone is one nucleotide away. Counted from cysteine to phenylalanine, this CDR3 has 15 amino acids. Of all the DNA, just the CDR3 is kept, 45 bases in frame from base 1. Via the germline V gene, CDR1 is ENHRY and CDR2 SYGVKD. V trim: 4 bases; J trim: 7 bases; unmatched bases: 8. This record belongs to a study of control samples from healthy donors and cancer patients (dated by TCRdb to about 2020). The library was generated by the immunoSEQ multiplex PCR assay. TCRdb holds this immuneACCESS table with in-frame rearrangements only. Some clones are missing; in checked studies, unresolved V genes explain under half, and the rest has no known cause. In this sample the table shows 90,000 to 110,000 clones, roughly 90% of which occur a single time. In total, the top ten clones hold around 17% of the sample.

The sequence links TRBV10-3 to TRBJ1-5; TRBD1 fits 9 bases in the junction. Sequenced: blood. The sequence came from a woman aged 45-60 years in good health. At the DNA level, the sequence is TGTGCCATCAGTGGGGGGGGGACAGGGATCCAGCCCCAGCATTTT. This gives the protein CAISGGGTGIQPQHF.